A single sample gave rise to the 12 T cell receptor beta chains below, sequenced in a study of cytomegalovirus exposure and HLA in healthy donors. Researchers ran the PCR with 60 Vbeta and 13 Jbeta primers. Profiling relied on immunoSEQ multiplex PCR, and the TCRdb table lists in-frame clones only, not all of them. This sample has about 160,000 clones, with around four fifths found just once. The sample comprised PBMCs. Receptor source: a man aged 18 to 30 in good health and CMV-seronegative.

The table lists this clone with a few counts. The chain carries TRBV19 and TRBJ2-2, with D perhaps matching TRBD1 (6 bases). V lost 7 bases, J lost 4 bases, and 19 bases lay in between. The CDR3 runs to 16 residues. Germline V gene lookup returns CDR1 LNHDA and CDR2 SQIVND (reference sequence). For the CDR3, the DNA is TGTGCCAGTATTTCAACCACAGGGAAGGGCACCGGGGAGCTGTTTTTT. Its protein is CASISTTGKGTGELFF. The full variable domain, completed using reference TRBV19 and TRBJ2-2, is DGGITQSPKYLFRKEGQNVTLSCEQNLNHDAMYWYRQDPGQGLRLIYYSQIVNDFQKGDIAEGYSVSREKKESFPLTVTSAQKNPTAFYLCASISTTGKGTGELFFGEGSRLTVL.

This sequence joins TRBV28 and TRBJ2-3; unclear D gene. V lost 5 bases and J 5 bases, leaving 11 bases between the germline ends. The CDR3 sequence is 13 residues long. Germline V lookup: CDR1 MDHEN, CDR2 SYDVKM. The CDR3 protein is CASSHFYEDTQYF. The DNA for the CDR3 is TGTGCCAGCAGTCACTTCTACGAAGATACGCAGTATTTT.

The chain joins TRBV6-5 to TRBJ2-5; 11 nucleotides agree with TRBD2. This CDR3 has 16 amino acids. With 4 bases clipped from V and 3 bases from J, the junction kept 7 bases outside the gene matches. Germline V gene lookup returns CDR1 MNHEY and CDR2 SVGAGI. As DNA, the CDR3 is TGTGCCAGCAGTTCTAGCGGGGGGCGCAGGGAAGAGACCCAGTACTTC. It yields the protein CASSSSGGRREETQYF.

The CDR3 DNA follows: TGTGCCAGCACCGACTTACAGGGGTGGAACACTGAAGCTTTCTTT. Encoded protein: CASTDLQGWNTEAFF. The chain carries TRBV11-1 and TRBJ1-1; the match to TRBD1 covers 7 bases. V lost 7 bases to trimming and J lost 1 base; unmatched junction nucleotides: 9. CDR1 SGHAT and CDR2 FQDESV come from the germline V gene (reference sequence). This CDR3 contains 15 residues.

The chain carries TRBV27 and TRBJ1-4; no clear D gene. The V gene lost 5 bases and the J gene lost 7 bases, with 17 bases spanning the gap. This CDR3 contains 15 residues. Germline CDR1 MNHEY, CDR2 SMNVEV (reference sequence). CDR3 amino acids: CASSLSLGDIEKLFF. The CDR3 nucleotides read TGTGCCAGCAGTCTCTCCCTCGGTGATATTGAAAAACTGTTTTTT.

This clone was picked up one time. This chain connects TRBV19 to TRBJ1-1; 8 nucleotides agree with TRBD1. J gave up 12 bases and V 4 bases, and 10 bases lay outside the gene matches. CDR1 is LNHDA, CDR2 SQIVND, per germline (reference sequence). The CDR3 runs 13 residues. Here the CDR3 reads CASSSRQGPVTFF. The CDR3, as DNA: TGTGCCAGTAGTAGCCGACAGGGGCCGGTGACTTTCTTT.

The chain couples TRBV28 to TRBJ2-7; tentatively, D is TRBD1 (5 bases). The germline CDR1 and CDR2 sequences are MDHEN and SYDVKM. Trimming left V 6 bases short and J 0 bases short, with 12 bases between. CDR3 length: 14 residues. DNA of the CDR3: TGTGCCAGCAGCATTTCCAGGGACTCCTACGAGCAGTACTTC. Amino acid sequence: CASSISRDSYEQYF.

This chain links TRBV27 with TRBJ2-1; 8 bases align to TRBD2. The CDR3 has 14 amino acids. Germline CDR1 is MNHEY and CDR2 is SMNVEV (reference sequence). J gave up 8 bases and V 2 bases, and 5 bases lay outside the gene matches. CDR3 loop: CASSLAGGVDEQFF. The DNA for the CDR3 is TGTGCCAGCAGTTTAGCGGGGGGCGTGGATGAGCAGTTCTTC.

To note about this clone: At the DNA level, this CDR3 is encoded by other sequences in the same sample as well. The V and J genes are TRBV11-3 and TRBJ2-2; D may be TRBD1 (5 bases). The germline gives CDR1 SGHNT, CDR2 YENEEA. The CDR3 covers 14 residues. V was trimmed by 5 bases and J by 0 bases, leaving 7 bases between them. For the CDR3, the DNA is TGTGCCAGCAGCGGGGCGGCGAACACCGGGGAGCTGTTTTTT. The encoded protein is CASSGAANTGELFF.

This clone appeared a single time. The CDR3 nucleotides read TGCGCCAGCAGCTTGGCCCCAGGAAGTGGCACTGAAGCTTTCTTT. Encoded protein: CASSLAPGSGTEAFF. The chain couples TRBV5-1 to TRBJ1-1; D call uncertain. Germline CDR1 SGHRS, CDR2 YFSETQ. The CDR3 extends over 15 amino acids. Trimming cost V 0 bases and J 4 bases, with 13 bases left between them.

The V and J genes are TRBV5-4 and TRBJ2-7; D is perhaps TRBD1 (5 bases). Per germline, CDR1 SGHNT and CDR2 YYREEE (reference sequence). The V end was cut by 7 bases, the J end by 4 bases, with 18 bases between. The CDR3 spans 14 residues. CDR3 loop: CASSLRGRVYEQYF. The CDR3 DNA sequence: TGTGCCAGCTCCCTTCGCGGCAGGGTTTACGAGCAGTACTTC.

V is TRBV10-3 and J is TRBJ1-6; TRBD1 matches 7 bases. J was trimmed by 8 bases and V by 8 bases; bases with no gene match: 3. CDR3 length: 12 residues. Germline V gene lookup returns CDR1 ENHRY and CDR2 SYGVKD. The CDR3 here is CAISQGDSPLHF. The CDR3 coding sequence is TGTGCCATCTCCCAGGGGGATTCACCCCTCCACTTT.